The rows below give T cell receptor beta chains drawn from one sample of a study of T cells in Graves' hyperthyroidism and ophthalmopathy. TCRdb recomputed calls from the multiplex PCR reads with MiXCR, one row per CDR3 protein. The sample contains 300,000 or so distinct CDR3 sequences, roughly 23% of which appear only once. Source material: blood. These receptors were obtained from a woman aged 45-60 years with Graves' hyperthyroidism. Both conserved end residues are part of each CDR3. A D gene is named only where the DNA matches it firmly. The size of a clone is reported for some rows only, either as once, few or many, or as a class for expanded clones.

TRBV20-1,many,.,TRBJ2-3,CSARASLSDTQYF,TGCAGTGCTAGAGCTAGTCTCTCAGATACGCAGTATTTT
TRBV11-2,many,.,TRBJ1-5,CASSSTGGFRPGNQPQHF,TGTGCCAGCAGCTCGACCGGCGGGTTCCGACCTGGCAATCAGCCCCAGCATTTT
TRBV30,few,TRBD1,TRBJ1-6,CAWSGDSQGSPLHF,TGTGCCTGGAGCGGGGACAGCCAGGGTTCACCCCTCCACTTT
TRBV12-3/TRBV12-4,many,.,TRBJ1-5,CASSLWGKQPQHF,TGTGCCAGCAGTTTATGGGGAAAACAGCCCCAGCATTTT
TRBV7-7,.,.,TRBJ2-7,CASSRPKWSYEQYF,TGTGCTAGCAGCCGTCCTAAGTGGTCGTACGAGCAGTACTTC
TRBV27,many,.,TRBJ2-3,CASSLYALVGTDTQYF,TGTGCCAGCAGTCTCTACGCTCTGGTCGGCACAGATACGCAGTATTTT
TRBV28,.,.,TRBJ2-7,CASSHSVEQYF,TGTGCCAGCAGTCACAGTGTCGAGCAGTACTTC
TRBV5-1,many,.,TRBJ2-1,CASSLDGGLPYNNEQFF,TGCGCCAGCAGCTTGGACGGGGGCCTCCCATACAACAATGAGCAGTTCTTC
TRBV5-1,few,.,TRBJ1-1,CASNLGNRANTKAFF,TGCGCCAGCAACTTGGGTAACAGGGCGAACACTAAAGCTTTCTTT
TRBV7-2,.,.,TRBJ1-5,CASSPELFQPQHF,TGTGCCAGCAGCCCTGAACTCTTTCAGCCCCAGCATTTT
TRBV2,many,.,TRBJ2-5,CASRGAGYQETQYF,TGTGCCAGCAGGGGGGCCGGGTACCAAGAGACCCAGTACTTC
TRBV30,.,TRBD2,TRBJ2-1,CACAVGGGNEQFF,TGTGCCTGTGCCGTGGGGGGGGGGAATGAGCAGTTCTTC
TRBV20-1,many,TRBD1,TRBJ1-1,CSAREKGAMVEAFF,TGCAGTGCTAGAGAAAAGGGGGCGATGGTTGAAGCTTTCTTT
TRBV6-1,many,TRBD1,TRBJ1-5,CASRAGTGQPQHF,TGTGCCAGCAGGGCCGGGACAGGCCAGCCCCAGCATTTT
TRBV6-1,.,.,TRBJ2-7,CASSEQGQGPYEQYF,TGTGCCAGCAGTGAACAGGGGCAGGGACCCTACGAGCAGTACTTC
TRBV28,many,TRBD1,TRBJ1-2,CASSLPRGLGYGYTF,TGTGCCAGCAGTTTACCTAGGGGGCTGGGCTATGGCTACACCTTC
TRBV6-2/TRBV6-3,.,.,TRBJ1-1,CATTGTSMNTEAFF,TGTGCCACGACGGGGACGTCCATGAACACTGAAGCTTTCTTT
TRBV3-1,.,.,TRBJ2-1,CASSQELNEQFF,TGTGCCAGCAGCCAAGAGCTCAATGAGCAGTTCTTC
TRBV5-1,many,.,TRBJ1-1,CASSLLGPPNTEAFF,TGCGCCAGCAGCTTGTTGGGACCCCCGAACACTGAAGCTTTCTTT
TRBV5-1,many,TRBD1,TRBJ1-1,CASSWRTGADTEAFF,TGCGCCAGCAGCTGGAGGACAGGGGCGGACACTGAAGCTTTCTTT
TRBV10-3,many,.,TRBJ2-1,CAISEGSTYNEQFF,TGTGCCATCAGTGAGGGGTCCACCTACAATGAGCAGTTCTTC
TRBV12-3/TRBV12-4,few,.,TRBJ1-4,CASSLVNSRREKLFF,TGTGCCAGCAGTTTAGTAAACAGTAGAAGAGAAAAACTGTTTTTT
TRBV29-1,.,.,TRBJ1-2,CSVRTSNYGYTF,TGCAGCGTCCGGACATCTAACTATGGCTACACCTTC
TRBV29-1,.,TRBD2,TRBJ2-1,CSVVRASGGNEQFF,TGCAGCGTTGTTCGGGCTAGCGGGGGGAATGAGCAGTTCTTC
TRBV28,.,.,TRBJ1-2,CASRLRREDNYGYTF,TGTGCCAGCAGGCTTAGGAGGGAGGATAACTATGGCTACACCTTC
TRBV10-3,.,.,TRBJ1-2,CVINWGSQDYGYTF,TGTGTCATCAATTGGGGCAGCCAGGACTATGGCTACACCTTC
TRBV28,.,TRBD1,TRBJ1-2,CASSLPKTGASYGYTF,TGTGCCAGCAGTCTACCGAAGACAGGGGCTAGCTATGGCTACACCTTC
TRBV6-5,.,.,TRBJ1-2,CASSYGGALDGYTF,TGTGCCAGCAGTTACGGGGGGGCGCTCGATGGCTACACCTTC
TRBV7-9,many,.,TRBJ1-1,CASRPRQNTEAFF,TGTGCCAGCAGGCCCAGACAGAACACTGAAGCTTTCTTT
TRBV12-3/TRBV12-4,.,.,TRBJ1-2,CASRSRAANYGYTF,TGTGCCAGCAGGTCTCGGGCAGCTAACTATGGCTACACCTTC
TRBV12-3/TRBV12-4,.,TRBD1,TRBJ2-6,CASKSAQGALSGANVLTF,TGTGCCAGCAAGTCCGCCCAGGGGGCCCTTTCTGGGGCCAACGTCCTGACTTTC
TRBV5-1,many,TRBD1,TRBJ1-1,CASSLGQGASFF,TGCGCCAGCTCCCTGGGGCAGGGGGCTTCTTTCTTT
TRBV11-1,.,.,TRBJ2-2,CASSLMGDNTGELFF,TGTGCCAGCAGCTTAATGGGGGATAACACCGGGGAGCTGTTTTTT
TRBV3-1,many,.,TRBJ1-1,CASSQVSVNTEAFF,TGTGCCAGCAGCCAAGTGTCGGTGAACACTGAAGCTTTCTTT
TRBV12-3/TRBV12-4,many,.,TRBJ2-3,CASSFSSDTQYF,TGTGCCAGCAGTTTCAGCTCAGATACGCAGTATTTT
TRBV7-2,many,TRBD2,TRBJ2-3,CASSTRLAGGPDTQYF,TGTGCCAGCAGCACACGACTAGCGGGGGGCCCAGATACGCAGTATTTT
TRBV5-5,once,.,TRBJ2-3,CASSHDGGPDTQYF,TGTGCCAGCAGCCACGATGGAGGCCCAGATACGCAGTATTTT
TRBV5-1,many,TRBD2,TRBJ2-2,CASSLYRGTSGLGTGELFF,TGCGCCAGCAGCTTGTACCGCGGGACTAGCGGATTAGGCACCGGGGAGCTGTTTTTT
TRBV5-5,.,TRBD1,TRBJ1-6,CASSLAGGAYNSPLHF,TGTGCCAGCAGCTTAGCAGGGGGCGCTTATAATTCACCCCTCCACTTT
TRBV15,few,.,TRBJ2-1,CATSRRLNEQFF,TGTGCCACCAGCAGGCGACTCAATGAGCAGTTCTTC
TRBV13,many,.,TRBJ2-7,CASSFRLAAYEQYF,TGTGCCAGCAGCTTTCGGCTTGCCGCCTACGAGCAGTACTTC
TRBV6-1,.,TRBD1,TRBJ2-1,CASSEAGQGADEQFF,TGTGCCAGCAGTGAAGCCGGCCAGGGGGCCGATGAGCAGTTCTTC
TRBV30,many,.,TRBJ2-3,CAWNELDTQYF,TGTGCCTGGAACGAGTTAGATACGCAGTATTTT
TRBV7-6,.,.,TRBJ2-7,CASSLGARSYEQYF,TGTGCCAGCAGCTTAGGCGCGCGCTCCTACGAGCAGTACTTC
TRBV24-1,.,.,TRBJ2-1,CAPSWAEQFF,TGTGCCCCTTCTTGGGCTGAGCAGTTCTTC
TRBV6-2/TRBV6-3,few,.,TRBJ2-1,CASSNSRSRSIGMGHNEQFF,TGTGCCAGCAGTAACTCTAGGAGTCGATCCATAGGGATGGGACACAATGAGCAGTTCTTC
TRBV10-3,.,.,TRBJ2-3,CAISESRGRTDTQYF,TGTGCCATCAGTGAGTCCCGGGGGCGCACAGATACGCAGTATTTT
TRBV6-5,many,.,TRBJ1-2,CASSYGGDYGYTF,TGTGCCAGCAGTTACGGGGGTGACTATGGCTACACCTTC
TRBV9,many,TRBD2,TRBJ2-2,CASSVLAGGPGSAVGELFF,TGTGCCAGCAGCGTTCTAGCGGGGGGGCCCGGTAGTGCGGTCGGGGAGCTGTTTTTT
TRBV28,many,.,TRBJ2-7,CASSRLGEQYF,TGTGCCAGCAGTAGGTTGGGCGAGCAGTACTTC
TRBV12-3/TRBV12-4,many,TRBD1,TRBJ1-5,CASSAQDRVGILSRVQPQHF,TGTGCCAGCAGTGCCCAAGACAGGGTAGGGATCCTTAGTCGGGTTCAGCCCCAGCATTTT
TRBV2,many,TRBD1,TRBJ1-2,CASRAGTGYRGYTF,TGTGCCAGCAGAGCCGGGACAGGGTACCGTGGCTACACCTTC